This TCR beta chain was captured in a study of post-analysis software for immune sequencing data (dated by TCRdb to about 2015). Describing the broader study: Relapsing-remitting, secondary progressive and progressive-relapsing multiple sclerosis were recorded as disease courses, and subtype annotation was lacking for some patients. The patient repertoires were set against eleven to twelve previously published healthy control repertoires from donors whose ages ranged from roughly 6 to 26 years. A subset of samples was prepared in parallel using single-end sample barcoding, then pooled and co-amplified after Illumina adapter ligation. Study-level results and caveats: Significantly higher frequencies in patients than in controls were found for five or six TRBV segments, including TRBV5-6, TRBV5-1 and TRBV20-1. Compared with controls, multiple sclerosis patients had significantly lower normalized Chao1 diversity, a finding suggesting substantial peripheral T-cell clonal expansion. When samples were clustered directly using the F measure, samples prepared in the same batch co-clustered strongly, which prompted a batch-effect correction. The multiple sclerosis patient group was slightly younger than the control group.

Library creation used PCR. The data were produced on an Illumina HiSeq 2500. To reduce PCR and sequencing biases, unique molecular identifiers were incorporated into the TCR beta cDNA libraries. Approximately 500,000 cDNA molecules were obtained per 1 to 10 million input T cells, so each molecule approximated one T cell. The same protocol used for the earlier healthy control dataset was applied to prepare and sequence the patient libraries. Within a given batch, samples were prepared together, multiplexed and sequenced on the same HiSeq lane. The study's own analysis went as follows. Raw barcoded reads were processed with MIGEC, discarding single-read molecular identifier groups before consensus assembly and CDR3 extraction. Clonotype tables were post-analysed with VDJtools, and diversity was normalized by down-sampling all datasets to the smallest sample size. Repertoire overlap clustering matched CDR3 amino acid but not nucleotide sequences to correct batch-related cross-sample contamination. TCRdb trimmed public reads at Q25 via fastp, called clones via MiXCR and kept in-frame beta chains. Rows are unified per CDR3 protein, each entry keeping the most common DNA and genes. TCRdb's processing, not the authors' own work, is the source of the V and J calls. For this sample there are 650,000 to 900,000 distinct CDR3 sequences; 40% to 55% appear just once. Roughly 5.2% of the sample rests with the top ten.

This clonotype has more than one count but fewer than ten. Its recognized antigen is unknown. One base away there is no much larger clone; base qualities are not given. To demonstrate the VDJtools post-analysis software, the study profiled TCR beta repertoires from the peripheral blood of around 13 young patients with multiple sclerosis. The multiple sclerosis patients were children and adolescents between about 6 and 16 years of age. Here V drops 6 bases and J drops 0 bases, and the junction holds 10 bases not matched to any gene. CDR1 and CDR2, per the germline V gene (reference sequence), are SEHNR and FQNEAQ. The CDR3 holds 18 amino acids from the cysteine to the phenylalanine. Only CDR3 DNA is held: 54 bases, read in frame from base 1.

The receptor's source is a girl aged 5-17 years with multiple sclerosis. The sequence is built from TRBV7-9 and TRBJ2-6, and TRBD1 aligns with 8 junction nucleotides. Input material: blood. Here is the DNA: TGTGCCAGCAGATCGCAGACAGGGGCCCTCTCTGGGGCCAACGTCCTGACTTTC. This translates into CASRSQTGALSGANVLTF.